The source of this T cell receptor beta chain is a study of spatial heterogeneity in lung cancer. On the study more broadly: Each distinct TCR and UMI combination averaged more than ten appearances in raw reads. Study-wide results and limits: How many expanded intratumoral alpha and beta TCRs were present tracked the tumor mutation count, which was a count of nonsynonymous mutations. Approximate estimated coverage of tumor T cells amounted to about 7% for alpha and roughly 13% for beta chains.

Specified time point: sample taken at primary tumor resection. There were roughly 72 donors, all of them untreated patients with early-stage non-small cell lung cancer. The study sequenced unsorted whole RNA from tumor, nontumor lung or frozen PBMC. Ten or more counts support this clonotype. Its target is unknown. Via MiXCR, TCRdb re-called the 5' RACE reads, giving one row per CDR3 protein. The sample lists around 2,900 distinct CDR3 sequences; 4% to 5.5% were seen once. This CDR3 region has 13 residues. Germline V gene lookup returns CDR1 SGHRS and CDR2 YFSETQ. V lost 1 base, J lost 4 bases, and 6 bases lay in between.

Specimen: lung tumor tissue, collected at surgery. J is TRBJ1-5 and V is TRBV5-1; D ambiguous. The sequence came from a female donor with early-stage non-small cell lung cancer. CDR3 DNA: TGCGCCAGCAGCTTGTCCCCTAATCAGCCCCAGCATTTT. Translation: CASSLSPNQPQHF.